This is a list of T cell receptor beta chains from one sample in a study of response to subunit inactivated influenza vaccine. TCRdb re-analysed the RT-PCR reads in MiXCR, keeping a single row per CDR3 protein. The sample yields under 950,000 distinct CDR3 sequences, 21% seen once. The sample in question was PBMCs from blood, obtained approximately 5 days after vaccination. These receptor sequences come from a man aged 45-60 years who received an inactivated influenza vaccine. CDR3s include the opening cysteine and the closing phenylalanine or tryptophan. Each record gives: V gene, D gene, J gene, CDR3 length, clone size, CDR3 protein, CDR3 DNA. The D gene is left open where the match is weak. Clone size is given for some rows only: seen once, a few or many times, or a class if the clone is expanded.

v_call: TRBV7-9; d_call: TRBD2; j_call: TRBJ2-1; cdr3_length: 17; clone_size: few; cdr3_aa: CASSLPTSGSSYNEQFF; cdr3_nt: TGTGCCAGCAGCTTACCGACTAGCGGGAGCTCCTACAATGAGCAGTTCTTC
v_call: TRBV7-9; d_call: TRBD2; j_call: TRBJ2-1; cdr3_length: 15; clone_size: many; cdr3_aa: CASRRAGTSVSEQFF; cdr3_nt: TGTGCCAGCAGAAGGGCCGGGACTAGCGTCAGTGAGCAGTTCTTC
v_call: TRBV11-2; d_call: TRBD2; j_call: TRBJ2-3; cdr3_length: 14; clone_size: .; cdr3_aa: CASSLAYGGKTQYF; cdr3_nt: TGTGCCAGCAGCTTAGCGTACGGGGGGAAAACGCAGTATTTT
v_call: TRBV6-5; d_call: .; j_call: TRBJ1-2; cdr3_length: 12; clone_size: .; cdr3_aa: CASTNVGNGYTF; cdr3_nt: TGTGCCAGCACCAACGTGGGAAATGGCTACACCTTC
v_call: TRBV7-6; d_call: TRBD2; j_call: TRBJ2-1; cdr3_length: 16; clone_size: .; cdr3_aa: CASSLIERGGDNEQFF; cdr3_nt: TGTGCCAGCAGCTTAATCGAGCGGGGGGGAGACAATGAGCAGTTCTTC
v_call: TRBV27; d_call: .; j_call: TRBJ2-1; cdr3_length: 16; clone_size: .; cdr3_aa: CASSLSLGGSYNEQFF; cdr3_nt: TGTGCCAGCAGTTTATCCTTGGGTGGCTCCTACAATGAGCAGTTCTTC
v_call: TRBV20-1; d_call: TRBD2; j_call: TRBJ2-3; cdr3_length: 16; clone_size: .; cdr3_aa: CSAKGLAGPSTDTQYF; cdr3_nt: TGCAGTGCTAAGGGACTAGCGGGACCTAGCACAGATACGCAGTATTTT
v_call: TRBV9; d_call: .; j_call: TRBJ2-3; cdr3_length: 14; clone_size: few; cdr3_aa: CASSVQDSTDTQYF; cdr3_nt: TGTGCCAGCAGCGTACAGGACAGCACAGATACGCAGTATTTT
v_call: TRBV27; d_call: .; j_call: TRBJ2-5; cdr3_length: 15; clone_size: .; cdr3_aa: CASSDTRGLQETQYF; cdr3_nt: TGTGCCAGCAGCGACACCCGAGGGTTACAAGAGACCCAGTACTTC
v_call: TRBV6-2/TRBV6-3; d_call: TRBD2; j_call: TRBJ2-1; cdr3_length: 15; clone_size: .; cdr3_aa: CASSYALLAGNEQFF; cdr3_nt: TGTGCCAGCAGTTACGCCCTCCTAGCGGGAAATGAGCAGTTCTTC
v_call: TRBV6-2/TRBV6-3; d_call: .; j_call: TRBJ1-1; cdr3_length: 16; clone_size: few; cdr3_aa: CASSYGGGRWHTEAFF; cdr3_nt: TGTGCCAGCAGTTACGGCGGCGGCAGATGGCACACTGAAGCTTTCTTT
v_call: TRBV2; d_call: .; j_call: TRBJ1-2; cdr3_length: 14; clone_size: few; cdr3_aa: CASLDREQLSGYTF; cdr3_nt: TGTGCCAGCCTCGACCGGGAACAGTTGTCTGGCTACACCTTC
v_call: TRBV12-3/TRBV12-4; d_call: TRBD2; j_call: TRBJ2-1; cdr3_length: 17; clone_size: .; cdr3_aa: CASSLLLFSGTNNEQFF; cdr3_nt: TGTGCCAGCAGTCTCCTATTATTTAGCGGGACCAACAATGAGCAGTTCTTC
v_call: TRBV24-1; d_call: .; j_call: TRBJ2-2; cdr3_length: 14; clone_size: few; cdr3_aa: CATSDTGYTGELFF; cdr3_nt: TGTGCCACCAGTGATACAGGGTACACCGGGGAGCTGTTTTTT
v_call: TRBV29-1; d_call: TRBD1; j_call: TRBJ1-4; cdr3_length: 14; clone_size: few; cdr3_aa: CSVAGTDDNEKLFF; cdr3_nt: TGCAGCGTTGCTGGGACAGACGATAATGAAAAACTGTTTTTT
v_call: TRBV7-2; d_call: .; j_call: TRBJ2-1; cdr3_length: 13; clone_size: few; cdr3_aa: CASSPGPVNEQFF; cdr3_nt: TGTGCCAGCAGCCCGGGACCCGTCAATGAGCAGTTCTTC
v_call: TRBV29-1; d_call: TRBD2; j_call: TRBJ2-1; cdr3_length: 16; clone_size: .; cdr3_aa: CSVEQREDWVYNEQFF; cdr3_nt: TGCAGCGTTGAACAGCGGGAGGATTGGGTCTACAATGAGCAGTTCTTC
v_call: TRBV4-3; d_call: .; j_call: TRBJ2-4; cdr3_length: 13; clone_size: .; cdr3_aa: CASSQALEGIQYF; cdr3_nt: TGCGCCAGCAGCCAAGCCCTCGAAGGCATTCAGTACTTC
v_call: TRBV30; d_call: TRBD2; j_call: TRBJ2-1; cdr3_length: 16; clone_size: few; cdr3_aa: CAWNPSGLAFHNEQFF; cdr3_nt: TGTGCCTGGAACCCCTCGGGACTAGCGTTCCACAATGAGCAGTTCTTC
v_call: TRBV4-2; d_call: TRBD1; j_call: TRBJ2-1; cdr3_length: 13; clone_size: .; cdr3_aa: CASSHDRVNEQFF; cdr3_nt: TGTGCCAGCAGCCATGACAGGGTAAATGAGCAGTTCTTC
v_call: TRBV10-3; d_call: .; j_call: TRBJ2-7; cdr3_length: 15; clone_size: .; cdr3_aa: CAIRKSPSDTYEQYF; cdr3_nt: TGTGCCATCAGAAAAAGCCCATCCGACACCTACGAGCAGTACTTC
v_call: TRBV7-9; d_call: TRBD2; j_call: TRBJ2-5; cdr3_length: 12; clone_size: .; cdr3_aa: CASSGGEGTQYF; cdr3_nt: TGTGCCAGCAGCGGGGGGGAGGGGACCCAGTACTTC
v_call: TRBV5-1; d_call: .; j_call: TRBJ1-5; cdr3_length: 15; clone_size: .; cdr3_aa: CASSLAGEPNQPQHF; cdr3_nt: TGCGCCAGCAGCTTGGCTGGGGAACCCAATCAGCCCCAGCATTTT
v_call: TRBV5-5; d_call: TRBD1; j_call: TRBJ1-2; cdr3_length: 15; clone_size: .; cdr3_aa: CASSLLTGATYGYTF; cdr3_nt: TGTGCCAGCAGCTTGCTGACAGGGGCGACCTATGGCTACACCTTC
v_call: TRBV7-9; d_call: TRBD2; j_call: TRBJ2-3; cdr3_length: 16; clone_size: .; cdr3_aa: CASSIPTGGSPDTQYF; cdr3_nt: TGTGCCAGCAGCATTCCGACGGGCGGGAGCCCAGATACGCAGTATTTT
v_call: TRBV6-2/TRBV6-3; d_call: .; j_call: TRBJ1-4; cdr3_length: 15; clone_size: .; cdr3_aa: CASSSRGFGNEKLFF; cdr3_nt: TGTGCCAGCAGCAGCCGAGGCTTCGGTAATGAAAAACTGTTTTTT
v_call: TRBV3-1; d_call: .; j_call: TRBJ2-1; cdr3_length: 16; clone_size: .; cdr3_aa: CSSSQPGVAANNEQFF; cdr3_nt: TGTTCCAGCAGCCAACCCGGGGTAGCGGCTAACAATGAGCAGTTCTTC
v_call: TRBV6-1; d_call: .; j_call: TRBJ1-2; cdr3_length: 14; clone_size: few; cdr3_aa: CASPPPRGPYGYTF; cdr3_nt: TGTGCCAGCCCGCCCCCCAGGGGCCCCTATGGCTACACCTTC
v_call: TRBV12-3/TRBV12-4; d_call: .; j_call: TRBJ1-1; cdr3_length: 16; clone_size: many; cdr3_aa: CASSLNDWGRATEAFF; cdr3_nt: TGTGCCAGCAGTTTAAATGATTGGGGCAGGGCCACTGAAGCTTTCTTT
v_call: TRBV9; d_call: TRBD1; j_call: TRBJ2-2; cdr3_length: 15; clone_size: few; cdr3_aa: CASSVTTGSTGELFF; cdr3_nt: TGTGCCAGCAGCGTAACGACAGGGTCTACCGGGGAGCTGTTTTTT
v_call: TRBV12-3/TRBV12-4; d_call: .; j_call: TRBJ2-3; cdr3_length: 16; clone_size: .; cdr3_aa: CASSPRMRRRPDTQYF; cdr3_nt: TGTGCCAGCAGTCCCCGGATGCGCCGTCGCCCAGATACGCAGTATTTT
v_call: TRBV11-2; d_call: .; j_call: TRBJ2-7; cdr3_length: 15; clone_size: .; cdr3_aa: CASSSILVSRYEQYF; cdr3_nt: TGTGCCAGCAGCTCAATTCTGGTTTCTCGCTACGAGCAGTACTTC
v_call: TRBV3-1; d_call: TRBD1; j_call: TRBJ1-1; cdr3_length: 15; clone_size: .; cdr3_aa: CASSQGTGRGTEAFF; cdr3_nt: TGTGCCAGCAGCCAAGGGACAGGGCGAGGGACTGAAGCTTTCTTT
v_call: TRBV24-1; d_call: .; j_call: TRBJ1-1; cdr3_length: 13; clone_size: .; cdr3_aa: CATSDSTETEAFF; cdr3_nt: TGTGCCACCAGTGATAGCACGGAGACTGAAGCTTTCTTT
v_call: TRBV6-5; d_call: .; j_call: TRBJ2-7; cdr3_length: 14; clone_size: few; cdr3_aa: CASSYSWSSYEQYF; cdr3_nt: TGTGCCAGCAGTTACTCGTGGAGCTCCTACGAGCAGTACTTC
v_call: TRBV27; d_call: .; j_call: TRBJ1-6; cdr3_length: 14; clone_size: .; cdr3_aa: CASSFLVRDSPLHF; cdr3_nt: TGTGCCAGCAGTTTCCTCGTGAGGGATTCACCCCTCCACTTT
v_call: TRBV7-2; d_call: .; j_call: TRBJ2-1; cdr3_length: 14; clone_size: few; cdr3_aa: CASRLFSSYNEQFF; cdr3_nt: TGTGCCAGCAGGTTGTTTAGCTCCTACAATGAGCAGTTCTTC
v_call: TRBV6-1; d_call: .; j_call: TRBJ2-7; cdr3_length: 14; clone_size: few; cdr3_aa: CASSELGSKGEQYF; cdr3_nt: TGTGCCAGCAGTGAACTCGGCAGTAAAGGCGAGCAGTACTTC
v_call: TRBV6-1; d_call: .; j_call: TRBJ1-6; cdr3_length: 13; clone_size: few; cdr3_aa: CASRRPNNSPLHF; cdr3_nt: TGTGCCAGCCGTCGGCCTAATAATTCACCCCTCCACTTT
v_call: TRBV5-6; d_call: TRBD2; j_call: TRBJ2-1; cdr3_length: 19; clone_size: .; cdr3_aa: CASSPSGLAGGPLYNEQFF; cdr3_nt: TGTGCCAGCAGCCCTTCGGGACTAGCGGGAGGGCCCCTCTACAATGAGCAGTTCTTC
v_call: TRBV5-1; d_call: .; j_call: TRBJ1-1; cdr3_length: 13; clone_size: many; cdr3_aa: CASSLNVQESPYF; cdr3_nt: TGCGCCAGCAGCTTGAATGTTCAGGAAAGCCCTTATTTT
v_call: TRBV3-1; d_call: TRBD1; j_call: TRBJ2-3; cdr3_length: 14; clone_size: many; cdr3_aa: CASSPRTGEDTQYF; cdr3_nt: TGTGCCAGCAGCCCGCGGACAGGGGAGGATACGCAGTATTTT
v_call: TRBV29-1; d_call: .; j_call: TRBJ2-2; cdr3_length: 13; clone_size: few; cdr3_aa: CSVVRPNTGELFF; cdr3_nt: TGCAGCGTTGTCAGGCCGAACACCGGGGAGCTGTTTTTT
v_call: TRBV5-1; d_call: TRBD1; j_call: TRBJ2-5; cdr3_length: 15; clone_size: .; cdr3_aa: CASSTGQGVKETQYF; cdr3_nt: TGCGCCAGCAGCACTGGACAGGGGGTGAAAGAGACCCAGTACTTC
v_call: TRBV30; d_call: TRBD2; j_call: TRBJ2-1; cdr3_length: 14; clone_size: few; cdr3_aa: CAWSRWTSGHPQFF; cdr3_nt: TGTGCCTGGAGTCGATGGACTAGCGGTCACCCCCAGTTCTTC
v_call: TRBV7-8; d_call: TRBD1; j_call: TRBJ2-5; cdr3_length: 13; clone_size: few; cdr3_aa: CASSWDRSETQYF; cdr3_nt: TGTGCCAGCAGCTGGGACAGGTCAGAGACCCAGTACTTC
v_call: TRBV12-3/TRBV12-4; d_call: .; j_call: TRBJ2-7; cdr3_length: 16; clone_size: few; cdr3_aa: CASSFGLGGRSYEQYF; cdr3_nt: TGTGCCAGCAGTTTTGGATTGGGCGGACGCTCCTACGAGCAGTACTTC
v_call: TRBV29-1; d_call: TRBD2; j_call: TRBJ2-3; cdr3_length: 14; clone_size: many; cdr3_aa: CSVGLAASTDTQYF; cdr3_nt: TGCAGCGTCGGACTAGCGGCTAGCACAGATACGCAGTATTTT
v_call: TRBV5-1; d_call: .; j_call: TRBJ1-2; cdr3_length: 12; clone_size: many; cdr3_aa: CASSPGDYGYTF; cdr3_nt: TGTGCCAGCAGCCCCGGGGACTATGGCTACACCTTC
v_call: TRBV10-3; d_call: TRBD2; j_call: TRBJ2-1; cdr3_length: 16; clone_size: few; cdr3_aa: CAISESVGVLAGEQFF; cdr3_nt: TGTGCCATCAGTGAGTCGGTCGGGGTCCTAGCGGGTGAGCAGTTCTTC
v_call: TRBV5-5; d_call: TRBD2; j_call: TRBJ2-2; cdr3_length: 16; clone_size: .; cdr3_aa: CASSPKRTRLLRELFF; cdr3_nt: TGTGCCAGCAGTCCTAAGCGGACTAGGCTCCTCAGGGAGCTGTTTTTT
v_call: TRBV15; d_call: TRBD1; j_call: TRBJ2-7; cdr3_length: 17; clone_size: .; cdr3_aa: CATSSLNIRGNPYEQYF; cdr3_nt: TGTGCCACCAGCAGCCTTAACATCAGGGGGAACCCCTACGAGCAGTACTTC
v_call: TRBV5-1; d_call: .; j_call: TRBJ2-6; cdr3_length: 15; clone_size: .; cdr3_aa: CASSLKLAGANVLTF; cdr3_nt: TGCGCCAGCAGCTTGAAACTAGCTGGGGCCAACGTCCTGACTTTC
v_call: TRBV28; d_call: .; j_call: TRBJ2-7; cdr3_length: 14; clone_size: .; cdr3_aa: CASSFPGPTYEQYF; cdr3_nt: TGTGCCAGCAGTTTTCCGGGACCCACCTACGAGCAGTACTTC
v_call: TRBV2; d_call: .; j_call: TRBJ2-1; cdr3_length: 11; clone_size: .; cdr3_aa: CASSMNNEQFF; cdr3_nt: TGTGCCAGCAGTATGAACAATGAGCAGTTCTTC